This T cell receptor beta chain was retrieved from a study of blood T cell repertoires in COVID-19. Across the whole study: PBMCs, B-cell-depleted T cells, or T cells provided the cDNA or gDNA that made up the material.

This CDR3 is built from 19 residues. The ends lost 1 base at V and 0 bases at J; junction bases unmatched: 15. Per the germline V gene, CDR1 is SQVTM and CDR2 is ANQGSEA. In the study's own analysis: Amplified reference gene primers provided the basis for estimating nucleated cell counts. Produced via immunoSEQ multiplex PCR; TCRdb's table is partial and in-frame only. The V and J calls and clone size were taken over from that table, and D and trimming were inferred from the DNA. Here the sample spans under 200,000 clones, roughly 80% being singletons. Sequencing used peripheral blood. The rearrangement links TRBV29-1 to TRBJ2-3, with 8 bases that match TRBD2. The clonotype originates from a human donor with acute or convalescent COVID-19. The donor label of this sample is uncertain. CDR3 coding DNA: TGCAGCGTTGAAGGCCCAAGGGGGGCGGGGGGCTCTAGCACAGATACGCAGTATTTT. Translation gives CSVEGPRGAGGSSTDTQYF.